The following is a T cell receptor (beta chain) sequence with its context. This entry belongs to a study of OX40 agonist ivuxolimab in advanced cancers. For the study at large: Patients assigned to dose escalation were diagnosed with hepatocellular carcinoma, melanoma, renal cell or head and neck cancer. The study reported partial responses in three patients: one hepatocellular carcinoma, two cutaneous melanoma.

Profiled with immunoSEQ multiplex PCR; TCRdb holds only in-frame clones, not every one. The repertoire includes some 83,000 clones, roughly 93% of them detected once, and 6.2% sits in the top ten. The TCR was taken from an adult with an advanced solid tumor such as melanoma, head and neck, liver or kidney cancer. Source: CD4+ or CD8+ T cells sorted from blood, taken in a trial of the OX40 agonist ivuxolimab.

The CDR3 nucleotides read TGTGCCAGCAGCTCGCCCCTGACAGCTCTCTATGGCTACACCTTC. Translated: CASSSPLTALYGYTF. The chain is built from TRBV7-9 and TRBJ1-2; the D gene is possibly TRBD1 (5 bases). Looked up from germline, CDR1 is SEHNR and CDR2 is FQNEAQ (reference sequence). V lost 4 bases, J lost 4 bases, and 16 bases lay in between. The CDR3 length is 15 residues.